This T cell receptor (beta chain) was sequenced for a study of T cell clonality in common variable immunodeficiency (dated by TCRdb to between 2014 and 2016). Broader findings and caveats from the paper: It was noted by the authors that sequencing of the repertoires of T cell subpopulations would be needed to clarify the cause of the increased clonality in CVID. CVID TCRbeta sequences were reported to have fewer deletions and N-nucleotide insertions and to lack highly modified clones with 13 or more V deletions. Patient heterogeneity within the CVID cohort put limits on correlating repertoire features with clinical complications. TCRbeta clonality was higher in CVID subjects than in healthy controls (t-test p = 0.018), and the increase was most characteristic of about a third of subjects. Healthy controls shared more TCRbeta clones with each other than CVID subjects shared among themselves (p < 0.0001). Even though DNA input was the same, control samples had an average of about 80,000 unique sequences each, compared with roughly 34,000 in CVID samples.

At least ten counts were recorded for this clone. Its cognate antigen has yet to be identified. The CDR3 end lies 3 residues beyond the end of the read and is filled in from the germline J gene. Both CVID patients and healthy controls were predominantly of Caucasian heritage. From each donor, about 4.5 to 9 ml of heparinized peripheral whole blood was collected. Genomic DNA from adults with common variable immune deficiency (CVID) and from healthy adult controls was used to sequence TCRbeta CDR3 repertoires. The control group comprised some 22 healthy adult volunteers, approximately 12 female and approximately ten male, aged about 23 to 66 years with a mean age of around 32. Diluted blood was subjected to density centrifugation over Hypaque 1077 or Ficoll-Paque for isolation of peripheral blood mononuclear cells. Unsorted mononuclear cells served as the source of genomic DNA, which was extracted either by Qiagen column purification or by a centrifugation-based method.

From its cysteine to its phenylalanine, the CDR3 spans 15 amino acids. Of the CDR3's DNA, 36 bases were read; they are in frame from base 1. V loses 8 bases, J loses 2 bases, and the germline ends lie 17 bases apart. Per the germline V gene (reference sequence), SEHNR is the CDR1 and FQNEAQ is the CDR2. Equivalent amounts of genomic DNA from CVID and control samples were used as sequencing input. For every sample, a 60 bp segment covering the rearranged TCRbeta CDR3 region was amplified and then sequenced. TCRbeta amplification used the immunoSEQ assay, a bias-corrected multiplex PCR with high-throughput sequencing. The authors processed their data as follows. Every unique nucleotide sequence counted as a clone and was annotated with V, D and J genes, copy number and frequency. Sequences were labeled productive if in frame, and non-productive if out of frame or containing stop codons. As previously described, clonality was calculated on the basis of Shannon's entropy. Mean CDR3 Kyte-Doolittle hydropathy was derived from the predicted amino acid sequences of productive clones. Scaled V gene usage was hierarchically clustered using Manhattan distance and complete linkage with the R hclust function. To assess clone sharing by CDR3 amino acid sequence, 12 repertoires per group were resampled over 100 rounds. The repertoires were screened for over 60 published EBV-specific TCRbeta sequences and roughly 250 published CMV-specific TCRbeta sequences. Analysis left out a couple of CVID samples that produced under 10,000 sequences, so some 45 CVID repertoires remained. TCRdb limited this immuneACCESS table to in-frame rearrangements with V and J called. A share of clones is missing; checked studies link under half to unresolved V genes, and the rest is unexplained. V and J calls and clone size are those listed in that table; D and trimming were worked out from the DNA. Here the sample lists roughly 60,000 clones, none seen once only. 1.5% to 2% of the sample is taken by the ten largest.

The TCR was taken from a person aged 18 to 75 in good health. Source material: peripheral blood mononuclear cells. The chain uses TRBV7-9 and TRBJ2-3; too little of a D gene remains to name it. The CDR3 region reads CASGYIRENTDTQYF. Incomplete CDR3 DNA: TGTGCCAGCGGCTACATCAGAGAAAACACAGATACG. With all but the CDR3 taken from the reference TRBV7-9 and TRBJ2-3 genes, the full variable domain is: DTGVSQNPRHKITKRGQNVTFRCDPISEHNRLYWYRQTLGQGPEFLTYFQNEAQLEKSRLLSDRFSAERPKGSFSTLEIQRTEQGDSAMYLCASGYIRENTDTQYFGPGTRLTVL.